Here is one T cell receptor beta chain with its context. No antigen is known for it. Sequencing libraries made from TCR beta cDNA carried unique molecular identifiers. Roughly 450,000 cDNA molecules came from 1 to 10 million T cells. Via MiXCR, TCRdb re-called the PCR reads, giving one row per CDR3 protein. The sample has approximately 400,000 distinct CDR3 sequences, about a third seen once; the top ten hold around 15%. This sample was taken from a study of post-analysis software for immune sequencing data. With 3 bases removed from V and 7 bases from J, the gap between germline ends came to 10 bases. The CDR3 covers 12 residues. Germline V lookup: CDR1 SGHDT, CDR2 YYEEEE. Study findings and constraints: The study found TRBV5-6, TRBV5-1 and TRBV20-1 among about five TRBV segments more frequent in patients than controls. Compared with controls, patients showed significantly lower normalized Chao1 diversity.

Sequenced input: blood. This clonotype was sampled from a girl aged 10-17 years with multiple sclerosis. The chain employs TRBV5-6 and TRBJ1-1; D is uncertain. DNA of the CDR3: TGTGCCAGCAGCTGGTTAGGGCTTGAAGCTTTCTTT. The encoded protein is CASSWLGLEAFF. Full variable domain (rest looked up from reference TRBV5-6 and TRBJ1-1): DAGVTQSPTHLIKTRGQQVTLRCSPKSGHDTVSWYQQALGQGPQFIFQYYEEEERQRGNFPDRFSGHQFPNYSSELNVNALLLGDSALYLCASSWLGLEAFFGQGTRLTVV.